The next 23 T cell receptor beta chains were all read from a single sample in a study of spatial heterogeneity in lung cancer. Study conclusions and caveats: In tumors, expanded intratumoral alpha and beta TCR counts tracked mutation counts.

Their antigens remain unidentified. TCRdb itself ran the 5' RACE reads through MiXCR, one entry per CDR3 protein. The table shows just under 4,000 distinct CDR3 sequences, with 35% to 45% occurring only once. Noted time point: sample taken at primary tumor resection. The source was lung tumor tissue, collected at surgery. The source of these receptors is a male donor with early-stage non-small cell lung cancer.

This clonotype has a count of ten or more. CDR3 bases: TGCAGTGCTAGTCGGGGTTTTTCCTACAATGAGCAGTTCTTC. Translating it yields CSASRGFSYNEQFF. This chain connects TRBV20-1 to TRBJ2-1; tentative D call: TRBD2 (5 bases). Germline lookup yields CDR1 DFQATT and CDR2 SNEGSKA (reference sequence). CDR3 length: 14 residues. V was pared by 3 bases and J by 1 base, with 10 bases between.

The chain joins TRBV10-3 to TRBJ1-1, with TRBD1 identical over 8 bases. This CDR3 contains 18 residues. In germline, CDR1 is ENHRY, CDR2 SYGVKD. V shed 6 bases and J 10 bases; nucleotides not matched to a gene: 25. The CDR3 DNA follows: TGTGCCATCAGAGCTGGGACAGGCTTACCCAACGGGGTAGGTGGAGCTTTCTTT. Translated, it gives CAIRAGTGLPNGVGGAFF.

There are a few counts of this clonotype. This chain links TRBV11-2 with TRBJ2-1; D gene uncertain. V was shortened by 3 bases and J by 5 bases, with 5 bases between the two germline ends. The germline gives CDR1 SGHAT, CDR2 FQNNGV. The CDR3 runs to 12 residues. The CDR3 coding sequence is TGTGCCAGCAGCTTCAGTAACAATGAGCAGTTCTTC. It encodes CASSFSNNEQFF.

The chain links TRBV28 to TRBJ1-5; D ambiguous. CDR1 MDHEN and CDR2 SYDVKM come from the germline V gene. Deletions cut 6 bases from V and 6 bases from J, with 15 bases between. The CDR3 is made up of 14 amino acids. CDR3 amino acids: CASRPPGVGQPQHF. In DNA, the CDR3 is TGTGCCAGCAGGCCCCCCGGGGTAGGTCAGCCCCAGCATTTT.

This chain uses TRBV28 with TRBJ2-7; D is unclear. Trimming took 6 bases from V and 7 from J, leaving 10 bases between them. Germline V gives CDR1 MDHEN, CDR2 SYDVKM. The CDR3 is 11 residues long. CDR3 bases: TGTGCCAGCAGGGCTCTGGGGGAGCAGTACTTC. As protein: CASRALGEQYF.

This clonotype is labeled large. The CDR3 DNA sequence: TGTGCCACCGGCGGGAGGGCCGTACAAGAGACCCAGTACTTC. This translates into CATGGRAVQETQYF. The chain employs TRBV2 and TRBJ2-5; TRBD2 aligns across 9 bases. V lost 10 bases, J lost 2 bases, and 8 bases stayed unmatched. The germline V gene encodes CDR1 SNHLY and CDR2 FYNNEI. CDR3 length equals 14 residues.

The J gene is TRBJ2-7, the V gene TRBV12-3 or TRBV12-4; D perhaps matches TRBD1 (5 bases). V lost 1 base to trimming and J lost 2 bases, with 9 bases between them. This CDR3 spans 14 amino acids. DNA of the CDR3: TGTGCCAGCAGTTTAGGCCAGGGAACCTACGAGCAGTACTTC. This codes for CASSLGQGTYEQYF.

By sample fraction, this clonotype is large (0.1 to 1%). The V and J genes are TRBV18 and TRBJ1-1, with TRBD1 matching 11 bases. J was trimmed by 4 bases and V by 5 bases; bases with no gene match: 3. The CDR3 is 14 residues long. CDR1 is KGHSH, CDR2 LQKENI, per germline. DNA of the CDR3: TGTGCCAGCTCAGAAGGGACAGGGGGCACTGAAGCTTTCTTT. Protein sequence: CASSEGTGGTEAFF.

J is TRBJ2-6 and V is TRBV5-1, with D unclear. The germline V gene has CDR1 SGHRS and CDR2 YFSETQ. The CDR3 runs 15 residues. V lost 3 bases to trimming and J lost 0 bases, with 7 bases between them. The CDR3: CASSSPLSGANVLTF. The CDR3 DNA follows: TGCGCCAGCAGCTCCCCCCTCTCTGGGGCCAACGTCCTGACTTTC.

The J gene is TRBJ1-1, the V gene TRBV18, with 8 positions matching TRBD1. The CDR3 loop spans 15 amino acids. V lost 4 bases to trimming and J lost 1 base; unmatched junction nucleotides: 5. Germline CDR1 and CDR2: KGHSH and LQKENI. The CDR3 reads CASSRGTGQNTEAFF. The CDR3 DNA follows: TGTGCCAGCTCACGGGGGACAGGACAGAACACTGAAGCTTTCTTT. Filled out from reference TRBV18 and TRBJ1-1, the complete variable domain reads NAGVMQNPRHLVRRRGQEARLRCSPMKGHSHVYWYRQLPEEGLKFMVYLQKENIIDESGMPKERFSAEFPKEGPSILRIQQVVRGDSAAYFCASSRGTGQNTEAFFGQGTRLTVV.

This clonotype is labeled as medium-sized. The rearrangement joins TRBV5-3 to TRBJ2-6; the D call may be TRBD1 or TRBD2 (5 bases each). Being an ORF, TRBV5-3 has a function that is uncertain. CDR3 length: 17 residues. The V gene lost 2 bases and the J gene lost 0 bases, with 12 bases spanning the gap. CDR3 sequence reads: CARSLGTPNSGANVLTF. The CDR3 DNA is TGTGCCAGAAGCTTAGGGACGCCCAACTCTGGGGCCAACGTCCTGACTTTC.

This clonotype is deemed medium-sized. The J gene is TRBJ1-1, the V gene TRBV24-1; possibly TRBD1 for D (5 bases). From germline, CDR1 is KGHDR and CDR2 SFDVKD. CDR3 length equals 13 residues. V lost 4 bases and J lost 4, with 9 bases in between. The CDR3 loop reads CATSEGQGTEAFF. Here the CDR3 DNA reads TGTGCCACCAGTGAAGGGCAGGGCACTGAAGCTTTCTTT.

The V call is TRBV6-5, the J call TRBJ2-2; D unresolved. The CDR3 sequence is 14 residues long. Deletions cut 0 bases from V and 3 bases from J, with 5 bases between. CDR1 is MNHEY and CDR2 is SVGAGI in the germline V gene. The CDR3 spells CASSYSMDTGELFF. CDR3 coding DNA: TGTGCCAGCAGTTACTCGATGGACACCGGGGAGCTGTTTTTT.

By share of the sample, this clonotype is large (0.1 to 1%). This rearrangement joins TRBV20-1 to TRBJ1-1; D is unresolved. CDR3 length equals 13 residues. The V end was cut by 8 bases, the J end by 6 bases, with 19 bases between. Looked up from germline, CDR1 is DFQATT and CDR2 is SNEGSKA (reference sequence). The CDR3: CSPPVLHPAEAFF. CDR3 nucleotides: TGCAGTCCCCCGGTCCTTCATCCTGCTGAAGCTTTCTTT.

This clonotype has a single count. V usage is TRBV3-1 and J usage is TRBJ1-1; 10 nucleotides line up with TRBD1. The trim removed 4 bases at V and 7 bases at J, leaving 6 bases unmatched. Germline V gives CDR1 LGHDT, CDR2 YNNKEL (reference sequence). This CDR3 contains 14 residues. CDR3 sequence reads: CASSRDGTGDEAFF. The CDR3 coding sequence is TGTGCCAGCAGCCGAGACGGGACAGGGGATGAAGCTTTCTTT.

This clonotype is large (0.1 to 1%). This chain links TRBV2 with TRBJ2-6; D not certain. V shed 10 bases and J shed 0 bases, with 13 bases lying between them. CDR1 and CDR2 (germline): SNHLY, FYNNEI. The CDR3 extends over 15 amino acids. The CDR3 region is CAKKDGDSGANVLTF. The DNA of the CDR3 is TGTGCCAAAAAGGACGGTGACTCTGGGGCCAACGTCCTGACTTTC. Full variable domain (outside the CDR3, taken from reference TRBV2 and TRBJ2-6): EPEVTQTPSHQVTQMGQEVILRCVPISNHLYFYWYRQILGQKVEFLVSFYNNEISEKSEIFDDQFSVERPDGSNFTLKIRSTKLEDSAMYFCAKKDGDSGANVLTFGAGSRLTVL.

Only a few counts were recorded for this clonotype. The V gene is TRBV2, the J gene TRBJ2-1; 7 nucleotides match TRBD2. The CDR3 spans 14 residues. V shed 8 bases, J shed 0 bases, and the junction held 4 bases outside the gene matches. Germline V gene lookup returns CDR1 SNHLY and CDR2 FYNNEI. CDR3: CASVLAASYNEQFF. CDR3 DNA: TGTGCCAGCGTTCTAGCGGCCTCCTACAATGAGCAGTTCTTC.

This chain connects TRBV18 to TRBJ1-6; D is perhaps TRBD1 (6 bases). CDR1 KGHSH and CDR2 LQKENI come from the germline V gene. The CDR3 totals 15 residues. V was clipped by 6 bases and J by 6 bases, with 15 bases between them. Here the CDR3 reads CASSTGTLTNSPLHF. CDR3 DNA sequence: TGTGCCAGCTCCACAGGGACTTTAACTAATTCACCCCTCCACTTT.

This clonotype has ten or more counts. CDR3 DNA: TGCAGCGTTGAAGATCCGAATAGCGGGGTCCTAGGGGGTGCCTACAATGAGCAGTTCTTC. This gives the protein CSVEDPNSGVLGGAYNEQFF. The chain uses TRBV29-1 and TRBJ2-1; 8 nucleotides match TRBD2. Germline V gives CDR1 SQVTM, CDR2 ANQGSEA. V was clipped by 0 bases and J by 2 bases; unmatched bases: 18. The CDR3 extends over 20 amino acids.

This clonotype is large within its sample. The chain links TRBV7-9 to TRBJ1-1; D gene uncertain. V gave up 1 base and J gave up 4 bases, with 10 bases separating them. From germline, CDR1 is SEHNR and CDR2 FQNEAQ (reference sequence). CDR3 size: 14 residues. This CDR3 is CASSLGGPGTEAFF. The CDR3 DNA is TGTGCCAGCAGCTTAGGTGGGCCCGGCACTGAAGCTTTCTTT.

This clonotype rates as medium-sized (0.01 to 0.1%). This chain links TRBV12-3 or TRBV12-4 with TRBJ2-1; 8 positions match TRBD1. After removal of 5 bases from V and 7 bases from J, the junction contained 10 bases not matched to a gene. The CDR3 runs 15 residues. The CDR3 is CASSPGQGRVNEQFF. The CDR3 coding sequence is TGTGCCAGCAGTCCCGGACAGGGAAGAGTAAATGAGCAGTTCTTC.

CDR3 in DNA: TGTGCCACGCGACTAGCCGATCAAGAGACCCAGTACTTC. It translates to CATRLADQETQYF. The chain has TRBV10-3 and TRBJ2-5; 7 nucleotides agree with TRBD2. The CDR3 has 13 amino acids. V gave up 10 bases and J gave up 2 bases; unmatched junction bases: 7. Germline lookup yields CDR1 ENHRY and CDR2 SYGVKD.

This clonotype showed up just a few times. V gene TRBV9 combines with J gene TRBJ2-3; 8 bases fit TRBD2. The CDR3 loop spans 15 amino acids. The junction had 0 bases not matched to a gene; V was cut back by 0 bases and J by 0 bases. Germline lookup yields CDR1 SGDLS and CDR2 YYNGEE. For the CDR3, the DNA is TGTGCCAGCAGCGTAGGCGGGGGGAGCACAGATACGCAGTATTTT. Translating gives CASSVGGGSTDTQYF.